The TCR beta chain described here comes from a study of shared clonotypes between healthy human individuals. Study-level results: Sorted-subset sequencing, rarefaction showed, was incomplete despite large depth.

Comment on this clone: Antigen: not known.

TCRdb keeps only in-frame clones here, not all; method: immunoSEQ multiplex PCR. Among approximately 1.5 million clones listed, 98% were seen once. From germline, CDR1 is SQVTM and CDR2 ANQGSEA. Trimming removed 3 bases from V and 7 bases from J, with 13 bases in between. This CDR3 contains 13 residues. Sequenced: naive CD4+ T cells sorted from blood. As to subset: CD45RA+ positively selected. The receptor was derived from a young man in good health. J is TRBJ2-1 and V is TRBV29-1; D is unclear. This CDR3 reads CSVDLGSRNEQFF. The CDR3, as DNA: TGCAGCGTTGATTTAGGCTCGAGGAATGAGCAGTTCTTC.